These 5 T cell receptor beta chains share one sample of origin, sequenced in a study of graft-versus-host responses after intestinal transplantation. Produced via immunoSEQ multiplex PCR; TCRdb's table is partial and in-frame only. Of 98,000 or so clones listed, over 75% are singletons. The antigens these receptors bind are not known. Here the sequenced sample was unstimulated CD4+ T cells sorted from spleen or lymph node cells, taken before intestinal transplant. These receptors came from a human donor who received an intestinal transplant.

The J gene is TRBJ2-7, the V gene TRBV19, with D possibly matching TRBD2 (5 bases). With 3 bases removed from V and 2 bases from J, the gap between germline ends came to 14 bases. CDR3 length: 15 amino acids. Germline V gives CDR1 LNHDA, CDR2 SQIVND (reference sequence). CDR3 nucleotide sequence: TGTGCCAGTAGTATGAAGGGTAGGGAGACCTACGAGCAGTACTTC. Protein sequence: CASSMKGRETYEQYF.

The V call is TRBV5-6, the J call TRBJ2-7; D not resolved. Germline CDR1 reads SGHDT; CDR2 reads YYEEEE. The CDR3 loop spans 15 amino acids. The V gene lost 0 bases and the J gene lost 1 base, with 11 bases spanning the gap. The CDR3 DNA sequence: TGTGCCAGCAGCTTGGAAGGGTCCGATTCCTACGAGCAGTACTTC. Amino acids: CASSLEGSDSYEQYF.

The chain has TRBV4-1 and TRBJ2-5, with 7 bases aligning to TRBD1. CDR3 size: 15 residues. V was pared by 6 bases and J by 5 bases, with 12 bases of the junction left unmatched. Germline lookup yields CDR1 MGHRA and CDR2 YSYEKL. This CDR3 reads CASSSDRAGAETQYF. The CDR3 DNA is TGCGCCAGCAGTTCCGACAGGGCTGGGGCTGAGACCCAGTACTTC.

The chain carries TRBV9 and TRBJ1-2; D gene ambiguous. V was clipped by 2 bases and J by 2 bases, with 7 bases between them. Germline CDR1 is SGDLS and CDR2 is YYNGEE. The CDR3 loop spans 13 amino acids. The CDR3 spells CASSVWENYGYTF. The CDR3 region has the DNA TGTGCCAGCAGCGTTTGGGAGAACTATGGCTACACCTTC.

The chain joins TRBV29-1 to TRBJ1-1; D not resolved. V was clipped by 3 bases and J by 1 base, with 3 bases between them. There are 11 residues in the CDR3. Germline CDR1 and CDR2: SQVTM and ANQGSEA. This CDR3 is CSVDQNTEAFF. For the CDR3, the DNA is TGCAGCGTTGATCAGAACACTGAAGCTTTCTTT.